The subject of this entry is one TCR beta chain. Its binding antigen is unknown. Base quality data are lacking; no much larger clone is found one base away. V loses 1 base, J loses 3 bases, and the germline ends lie 10 bases apart. Sequences SGHRS (CDR1) and YFSETQ (CDR2) are obtained from the germline V gene. The CDR3 contains 14 residues, cysteine and phenylalanine counted. The entry retains the CDR3 DNA only, 42 bases that are in frame from base 1. This sample stems from a study of TIL therapy for anti-PD-1-resistant metastatic lung cancer (dated by TCRdb to the early 2020s). For context, the study as a whole: Before any PD-1/PD-L1 blockade was given, tumors were harvested, nivolumab was then administered, and patients who progressed went on to receive lymphodepletion, an infusion of expanded TIL, and IL-2. A median age of approximately 50 years (range about 35-85) and a median tumor PD-L1 proportion score of 4.5% to 6.5% were recorded among enrolled patients. Most of the cohort had lung adenocarcinoma, a handful of tumors were EGFR-mutant and two were ALK-rearranged, and half of the patients were current or former smokers. Across the cohort, whole-exome sequencing showed a median non-synonymous tumor mutation burden of roughly 1.5 mutations per megabase. T cell receptor beta sequencing of tumor and peripheral blood was used to follow clonotypes across the tumor, the expanded TIL product and serial blood samples.

Using bias-controlled multiplex PCR with the immunoSEQ v3 hsTCRB kit, the TCR beta CDR3 regions were amplified from genomic DNA. An Illumina NextSeq 500 was used to sequence the TCR libraries, reaching approximately 2 million read pairs at survey level or about 4.5-6 million at deep level. The authors' analysis ran thus. V, D and J genes were assigned, non-productive sequences were removed, and clonality was reported by immunoSEQ Analyzer software. To compare repertoires between infused TIL and blood, productive Simpson clonality was used along with the Morisita overlap index of productive TRB rearrangements. For each clone in blood, the absolute clonotype count was estimated by multiplying the lymphocyte count by the CD3+ fraction and by the clone's productive frequency. Here the immuneACCESS table is served through TCRdb, limited to in-frame sequences with V and J called. Missing clones are a known gap in these copies; in checked studies unresolved V genes cover under half, and the rest lacks a known reason. That table supplies the V and J calls and clone size; D and trimming were determined from the DNA. The sample records about 60,000 clones, approximately 69% of which are singletons. Approximately 7% of the sample belongs to the ten largest clones.

The time point label of this sample denotes: pre-treatment sample, taken before nivolumab and TIL therapy. Adults with stage 4 NSCLC were enrolled in a dual-center phase I trial from October 2017 to early 2020. The samples were drawn from an open-label, single-arm phase I trial testing tumor-infiltrating lymphocyte therapy combined with nivolumab in advanced non-small cell lung cancer. Blood mononuclear cells were isolated from EDTA tubes by Ficoll gradient and were snap-frozen as pellets, and DNA was extracted with a Qiagen mini-prep kit. General conclusions and limits of the study: The baseline peripheral repertoire was partially replaced by infused TIL clonotypes, which then decayed over months, and no apparent association between persistence and response was found. The cohort was highly selected, including more treatment-naive, never-smoker and oncogene-addicted patients than is typical, which limits generalizability. The study protocol defined all tumor marker inferences as exploratory.

In this chain, TRBV5-1 is recombined with TRBJ1-1; confidence is insufficient to name the D gene. The sample here was blood, taken at baseline. The sequence was obtained from a person between 25 and 79 years old with non-small cell lung cancer. CDR3 loop: CASSLYGLDTEAFF. The nucleotide sequence is TGCGCCAGCAGCTTGTATGGGTTGGACACTGAAGCTTTCTTT.